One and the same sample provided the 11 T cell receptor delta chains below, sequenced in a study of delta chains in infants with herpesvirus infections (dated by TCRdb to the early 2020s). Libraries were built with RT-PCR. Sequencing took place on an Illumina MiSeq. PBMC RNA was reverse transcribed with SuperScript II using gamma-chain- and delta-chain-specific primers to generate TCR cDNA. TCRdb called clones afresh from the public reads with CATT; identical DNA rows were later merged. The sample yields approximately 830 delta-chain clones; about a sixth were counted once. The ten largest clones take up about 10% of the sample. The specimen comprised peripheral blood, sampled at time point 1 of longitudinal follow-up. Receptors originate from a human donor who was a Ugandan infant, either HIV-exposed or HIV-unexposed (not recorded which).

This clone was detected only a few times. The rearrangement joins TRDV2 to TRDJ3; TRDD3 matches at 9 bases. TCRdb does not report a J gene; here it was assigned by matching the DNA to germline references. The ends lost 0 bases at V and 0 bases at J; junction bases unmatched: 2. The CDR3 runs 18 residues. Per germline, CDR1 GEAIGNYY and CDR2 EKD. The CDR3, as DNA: TGTGCCTGTGACACCGTGGGGGATAGCTCCTGGGACACCCGACAGATGTTTTTC. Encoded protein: CACDTVGDSSWDTRQMFF.

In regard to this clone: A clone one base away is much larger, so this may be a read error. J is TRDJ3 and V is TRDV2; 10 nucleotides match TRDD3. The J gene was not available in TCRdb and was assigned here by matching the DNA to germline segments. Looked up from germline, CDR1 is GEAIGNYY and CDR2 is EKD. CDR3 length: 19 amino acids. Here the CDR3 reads CACDSVLGDSSWDTLQMFF. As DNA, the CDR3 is TGTGCCTGTGACTCTGTACTGGGGGATTCCTCCTGGGACACCCTACAGATGTTTTTC.

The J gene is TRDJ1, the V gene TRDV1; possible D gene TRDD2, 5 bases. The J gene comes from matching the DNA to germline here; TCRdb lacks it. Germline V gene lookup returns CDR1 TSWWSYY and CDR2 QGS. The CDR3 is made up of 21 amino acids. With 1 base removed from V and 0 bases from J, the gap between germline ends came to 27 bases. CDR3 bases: TGTGCTCTTGGGGAACCACCCTTCATACCGATCACTGCGAGGTACACCGATAAACTCATCTTT. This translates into CALGEPPFIPITARYTDKLIF.

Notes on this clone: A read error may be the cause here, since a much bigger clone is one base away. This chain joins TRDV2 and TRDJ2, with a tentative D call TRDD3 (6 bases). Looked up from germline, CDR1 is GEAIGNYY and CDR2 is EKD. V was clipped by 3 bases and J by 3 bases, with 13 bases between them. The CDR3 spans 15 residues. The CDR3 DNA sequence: TGTGCCTGTGACGTACTGGGAGCTGTGACAGCACAACTCTTCTTT. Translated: CACDVLGAVTAQLFF.

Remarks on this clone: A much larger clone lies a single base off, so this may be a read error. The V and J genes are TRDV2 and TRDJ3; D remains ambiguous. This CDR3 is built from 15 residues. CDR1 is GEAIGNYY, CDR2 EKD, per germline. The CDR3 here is CACDSLSLDTRQMFF. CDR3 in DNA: TGTGCCTGTGACTCACTCTCCTTGGACACCCGACAGATGTTTTTC.

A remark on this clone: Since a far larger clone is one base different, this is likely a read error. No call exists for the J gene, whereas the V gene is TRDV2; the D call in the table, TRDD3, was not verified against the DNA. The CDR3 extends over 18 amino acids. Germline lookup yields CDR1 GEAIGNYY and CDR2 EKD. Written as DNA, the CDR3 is TGTGCCTGTGATACTGGGGGATACGGCTCCTGGGACACCCGACAAATGTTTTTC. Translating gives CACDTGGYGSWDTRQMFF.

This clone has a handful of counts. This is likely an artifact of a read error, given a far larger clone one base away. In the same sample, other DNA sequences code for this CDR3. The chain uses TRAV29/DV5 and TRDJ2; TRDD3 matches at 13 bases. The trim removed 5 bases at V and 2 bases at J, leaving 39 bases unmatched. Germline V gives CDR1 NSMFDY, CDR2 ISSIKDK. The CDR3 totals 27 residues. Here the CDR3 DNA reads TGTGCAGCGCCGTCGGACTTCCATTCCTACCGGACTACTACTGGGGGATACGGGCCGAGATTGACAGCACAACTCTTCTTT. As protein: CAAPSDFHSYRTTTGGYGPRLTAQLFF.

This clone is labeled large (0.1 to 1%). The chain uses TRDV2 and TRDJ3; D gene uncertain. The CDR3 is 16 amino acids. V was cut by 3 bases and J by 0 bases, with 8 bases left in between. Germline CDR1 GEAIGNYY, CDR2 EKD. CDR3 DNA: TGTGCCTGTGACGAAGTTGGCTCCTGGGACACCCGACAGATGTTTTTC. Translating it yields CACDEVGSWDTRQMFF.

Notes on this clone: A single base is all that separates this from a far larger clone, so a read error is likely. As DNA, the CDR3 is TGTGCCTGTGACTGGGGGGTCTCCTGGGACACCCGACAGATGTTTTTC. It codes for CACDWGVSWDTRQMFF. The V call is TRDV2, the J call TRDJ3, with a tentative D call TRDD3 (6 bases). Trimming shortened V by 3 bases and J by 0 bases, and 8 bases separated the two germline ends. The CDR3 has 16 residues. The germline V gene encodes CDR1 GEAIGNYY and CDR2 EKD.

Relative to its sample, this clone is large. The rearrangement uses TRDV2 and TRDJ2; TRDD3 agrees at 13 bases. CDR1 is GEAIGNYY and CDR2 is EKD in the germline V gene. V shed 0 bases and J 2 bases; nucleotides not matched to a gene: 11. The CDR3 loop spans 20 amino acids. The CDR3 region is CACDTMRGTGGYALTAQLFF. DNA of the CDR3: TGTGCCTGTGACACCATGAGGGGTACTGGGGGATACGCCTTGACAGCACAACTCTTCTTT.

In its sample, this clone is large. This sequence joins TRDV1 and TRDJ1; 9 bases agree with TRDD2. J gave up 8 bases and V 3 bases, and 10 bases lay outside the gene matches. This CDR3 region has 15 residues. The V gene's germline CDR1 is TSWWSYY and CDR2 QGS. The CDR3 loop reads CALGDSFLHWGKLIF. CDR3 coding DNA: TGTGCTCTTGGGGACTCCTTCCTACACTGGGGAAAACTCATCTTT.